This T cell receptor (beta chain) comes out of a study of blood T cell repertoires in COVID-19. Sequencing used immunoSEQ multiplex PCR; TCRdb keeps in-frame clones, though not all of them. The sample shows 300,000 to 450,000 clones, 70% to 90% of them seen only once. Germline assignment: CDR1 PRHDT and CDR2 FYEKMQ (reference sequence). The CDR3 covers 14 residues. The J segment lost 5 bases and the V segment lost 5 bases, leaving 6 bases of the junction unmatched. Sequencing was carried out using PBMCs or T cells enriched from blood (not recorded which). The clonotype comes from a woman under 30 who had recovered from COVID-19. V is TRBV13 and J is TRBJ1-1; 9 nucleotides match TRBD1. CDR3 sequence: CASSPRTGETEAFF. The DNA for the CDR3 is TGTGCCAGCAGCCCACGGACAGGGGAGACTGAAGCTTTCTTT.